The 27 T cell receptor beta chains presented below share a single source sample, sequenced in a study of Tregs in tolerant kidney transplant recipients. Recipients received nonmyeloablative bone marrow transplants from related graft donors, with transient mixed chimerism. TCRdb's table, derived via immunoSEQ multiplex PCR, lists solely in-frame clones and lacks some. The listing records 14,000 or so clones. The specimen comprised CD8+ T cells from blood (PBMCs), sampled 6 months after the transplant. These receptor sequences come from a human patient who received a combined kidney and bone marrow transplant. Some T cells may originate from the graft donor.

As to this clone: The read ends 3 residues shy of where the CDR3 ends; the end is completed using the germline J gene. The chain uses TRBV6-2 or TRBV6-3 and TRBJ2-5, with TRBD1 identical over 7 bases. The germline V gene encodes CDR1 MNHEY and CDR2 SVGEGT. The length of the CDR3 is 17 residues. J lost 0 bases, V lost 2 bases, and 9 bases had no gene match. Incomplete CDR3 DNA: TGTGCCAGCAGTTACCAAAGGGACAGTCAGCACCAAGAGACC. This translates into CASSYQRDSQHQET. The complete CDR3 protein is CASSYQRDSQHQETQYF.

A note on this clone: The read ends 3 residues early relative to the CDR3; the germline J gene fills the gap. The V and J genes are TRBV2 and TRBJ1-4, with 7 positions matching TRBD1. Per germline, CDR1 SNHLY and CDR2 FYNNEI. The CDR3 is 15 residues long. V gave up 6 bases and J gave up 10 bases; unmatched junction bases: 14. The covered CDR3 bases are TGTGCCAGCAGGGGGACAGACTGTAACGGTGGAAAA. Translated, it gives CASRGTDCNGGK. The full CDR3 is CASRGTDCNGGKLFF.

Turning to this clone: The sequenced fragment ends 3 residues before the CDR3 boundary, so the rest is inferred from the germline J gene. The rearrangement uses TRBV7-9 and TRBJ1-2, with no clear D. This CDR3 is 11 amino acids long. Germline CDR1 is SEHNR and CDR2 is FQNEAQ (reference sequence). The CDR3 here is CASTEGYDYTF. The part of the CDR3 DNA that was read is TGTGCCAGCACCGAGGGCTACGAC.

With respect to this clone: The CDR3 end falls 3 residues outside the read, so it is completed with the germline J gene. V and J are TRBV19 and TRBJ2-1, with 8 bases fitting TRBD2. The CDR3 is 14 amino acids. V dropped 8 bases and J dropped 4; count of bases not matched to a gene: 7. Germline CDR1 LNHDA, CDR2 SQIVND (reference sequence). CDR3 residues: CASAPGGAYNEQFF. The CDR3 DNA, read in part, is TGTGCCAGTGCTCCCGGGGGGGCGTACAATGAG.

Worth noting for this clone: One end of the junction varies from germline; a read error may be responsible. Incomplete CDR3 DNA: TGTGCCAGCACCTTAGAGAGACAGGATCTAAACTATGGC. It codes for CASTLERQDLNYG. The full-length CDR3 reads as CASTLERQDLNYGYTF. The chain employs TRBV7-8 and TRBJ1-2, with TRBD1 as a possible D gene (6 bases). The CDR3 is cut off 3 residues early in the read; its end comes from the germline J gene. This CDR3 is 16 amino acids long. The germline gives CDR1 SGHVS, CDR2 FQNEAQ.

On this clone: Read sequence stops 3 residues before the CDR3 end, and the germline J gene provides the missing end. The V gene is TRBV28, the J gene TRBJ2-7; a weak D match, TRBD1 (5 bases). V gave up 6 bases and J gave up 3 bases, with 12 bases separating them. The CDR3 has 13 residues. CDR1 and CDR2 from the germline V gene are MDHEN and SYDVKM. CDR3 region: CASRTVTNYEQYF. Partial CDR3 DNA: TGTGCCAGCAGGACAGTAACAAACTACGAG.

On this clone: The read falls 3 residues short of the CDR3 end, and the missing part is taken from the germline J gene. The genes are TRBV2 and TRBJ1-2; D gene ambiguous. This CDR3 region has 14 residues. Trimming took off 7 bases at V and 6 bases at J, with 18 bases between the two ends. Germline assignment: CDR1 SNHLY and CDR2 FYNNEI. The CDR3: CASTTPSGWNGYTF. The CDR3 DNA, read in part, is TGTGCCAGCACTACCCCCTCAGGATGGAATGGC.

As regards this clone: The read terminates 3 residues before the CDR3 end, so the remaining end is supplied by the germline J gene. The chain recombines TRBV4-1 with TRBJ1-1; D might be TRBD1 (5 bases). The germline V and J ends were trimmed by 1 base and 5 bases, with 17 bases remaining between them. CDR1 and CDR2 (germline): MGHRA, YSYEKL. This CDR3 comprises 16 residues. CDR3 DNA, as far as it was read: TGCGCCAGCAGCCAAGCCGCCGGCAGGGTGGGGACTGAA. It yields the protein CASSQAAGRVGTE. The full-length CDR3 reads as CASSQAAGRVGTEAFF.

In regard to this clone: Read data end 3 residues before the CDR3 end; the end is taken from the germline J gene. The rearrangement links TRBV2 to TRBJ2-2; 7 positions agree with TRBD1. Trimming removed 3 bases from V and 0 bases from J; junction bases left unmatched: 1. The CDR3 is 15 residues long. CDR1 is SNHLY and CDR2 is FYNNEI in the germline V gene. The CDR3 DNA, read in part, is TGTGCCAGCAGTGAGGGGACAGCGAACACCGGGGAG. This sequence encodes CASSEGTANTGE. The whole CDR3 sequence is CASSEGTANTGELFF. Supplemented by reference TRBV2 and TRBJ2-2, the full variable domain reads EPEVTQTPSHQVTQMGQEVILRCVPISNHLYFYWYRQILGQKVEFLVSFYNNEISEKSEIFDDQFSVERPDGSNFTLKIRSTKLEDSAMYFCASSEGTANTGELFFGEGSRLTVL.

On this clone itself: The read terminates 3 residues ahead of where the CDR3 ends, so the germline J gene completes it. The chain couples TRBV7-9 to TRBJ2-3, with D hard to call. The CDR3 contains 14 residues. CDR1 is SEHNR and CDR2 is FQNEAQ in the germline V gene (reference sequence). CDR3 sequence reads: CASSLDRNQETQYF. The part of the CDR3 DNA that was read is TGTGCCAGCAGCTTAGACAGAAACCAAGAGACG.

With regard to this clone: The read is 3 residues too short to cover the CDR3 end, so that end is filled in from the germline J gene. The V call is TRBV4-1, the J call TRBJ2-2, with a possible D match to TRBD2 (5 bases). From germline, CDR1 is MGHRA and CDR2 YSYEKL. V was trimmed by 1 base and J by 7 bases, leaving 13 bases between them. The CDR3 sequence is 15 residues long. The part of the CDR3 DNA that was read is TGCGCCAGCAGCCAAGTCCCTAGCTATATCGGGGAG. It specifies CASSQVPSYIGE. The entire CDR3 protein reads CASSQVPSYIGELFF.

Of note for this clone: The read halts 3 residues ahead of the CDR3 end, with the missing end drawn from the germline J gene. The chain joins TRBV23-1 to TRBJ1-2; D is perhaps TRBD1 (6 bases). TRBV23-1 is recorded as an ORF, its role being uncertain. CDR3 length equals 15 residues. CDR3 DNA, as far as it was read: TGCGCCAGCAGTCAGGGGGACATGATCACCTACGAC. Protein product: CASSQGDMITYD. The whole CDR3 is CASSQGDMITYDYTF.

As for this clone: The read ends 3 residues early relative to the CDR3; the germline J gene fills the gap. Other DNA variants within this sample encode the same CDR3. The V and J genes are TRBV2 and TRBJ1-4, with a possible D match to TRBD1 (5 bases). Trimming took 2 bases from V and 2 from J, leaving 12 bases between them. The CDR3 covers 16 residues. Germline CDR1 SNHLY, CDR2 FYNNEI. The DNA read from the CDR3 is TGTGCCAGCAGTGAATTGGCCGGGACTACTAATGAAAAA. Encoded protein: CASSELAGTTNEK. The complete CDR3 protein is CASSELAGTTNEKLFF.

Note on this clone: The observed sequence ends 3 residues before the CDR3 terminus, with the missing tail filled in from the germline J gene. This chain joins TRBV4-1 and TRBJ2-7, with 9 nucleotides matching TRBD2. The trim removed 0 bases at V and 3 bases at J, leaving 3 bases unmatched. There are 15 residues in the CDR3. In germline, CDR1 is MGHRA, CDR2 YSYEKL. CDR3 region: CASSQEPLAGYEQYF. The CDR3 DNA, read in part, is TGCGCCAGCAGCCAAGAACCACTAGCGGGCTACGAG.

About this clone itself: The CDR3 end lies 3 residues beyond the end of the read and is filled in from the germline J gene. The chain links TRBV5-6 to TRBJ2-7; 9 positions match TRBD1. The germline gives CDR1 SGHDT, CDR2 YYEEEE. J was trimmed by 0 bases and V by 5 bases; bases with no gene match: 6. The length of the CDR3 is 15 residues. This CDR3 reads CASSPDRGGSYEQYF. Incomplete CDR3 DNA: TGTGCCAGCAGTCCGGACAGGGGAGGCTCCTACGAG.

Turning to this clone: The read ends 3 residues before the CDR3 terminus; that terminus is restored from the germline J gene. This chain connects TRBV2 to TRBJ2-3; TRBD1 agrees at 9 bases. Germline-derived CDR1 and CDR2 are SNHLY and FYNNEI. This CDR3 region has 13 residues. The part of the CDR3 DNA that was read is TGTGCCAGCAGGAGGACAGGGGATCAGCCG. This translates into CASRRTGDQP. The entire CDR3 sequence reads CASRRTGDQPQYF.

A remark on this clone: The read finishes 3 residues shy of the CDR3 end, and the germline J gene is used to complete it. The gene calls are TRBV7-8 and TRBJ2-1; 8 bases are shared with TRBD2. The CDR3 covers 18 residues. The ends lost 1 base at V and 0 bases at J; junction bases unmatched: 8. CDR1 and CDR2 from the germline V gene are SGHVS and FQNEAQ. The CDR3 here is CASSLGLLAEGSYNEQFF. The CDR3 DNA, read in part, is TGTGCCAGCAGCTTAGGACTACTAGCGGAGGGCTCCTACAATGAG.

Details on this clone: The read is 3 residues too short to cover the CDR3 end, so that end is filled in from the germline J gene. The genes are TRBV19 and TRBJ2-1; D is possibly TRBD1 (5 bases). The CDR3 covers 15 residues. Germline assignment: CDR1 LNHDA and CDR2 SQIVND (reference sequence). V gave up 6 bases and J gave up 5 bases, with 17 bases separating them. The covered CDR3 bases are TGTGCCAGTAGCCCGGGCAGGGCGCCTCACAATGAG. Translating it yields CASSPGRAPHNE. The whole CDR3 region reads CASSPGRAPHNEQFF.

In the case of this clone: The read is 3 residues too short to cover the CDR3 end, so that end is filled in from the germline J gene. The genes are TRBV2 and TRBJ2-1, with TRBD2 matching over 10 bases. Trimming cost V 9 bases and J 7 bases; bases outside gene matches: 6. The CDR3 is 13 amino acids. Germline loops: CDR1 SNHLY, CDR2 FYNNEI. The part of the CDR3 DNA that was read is TGTGCCAGGGGTCTAGCGGGAGATAATGAG. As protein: CARGLAGDNE. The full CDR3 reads CARGLAGDNEQFF.

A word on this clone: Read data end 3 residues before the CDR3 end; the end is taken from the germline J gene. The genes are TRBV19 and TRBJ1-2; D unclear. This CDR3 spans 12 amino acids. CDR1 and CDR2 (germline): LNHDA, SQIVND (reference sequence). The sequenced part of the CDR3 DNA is TGTGCCAGTAGTATAGGAGGTGCCGAC. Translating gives CASSIGGAD. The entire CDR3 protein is CASSIGGADYTF.

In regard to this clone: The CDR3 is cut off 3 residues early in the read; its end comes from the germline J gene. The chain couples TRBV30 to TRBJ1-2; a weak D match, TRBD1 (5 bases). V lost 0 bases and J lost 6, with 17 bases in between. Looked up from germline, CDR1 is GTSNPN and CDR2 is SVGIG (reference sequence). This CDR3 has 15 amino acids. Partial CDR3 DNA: TGTGCCTGGAGTGTAGCAGGGATTAAGGAGGATGGC. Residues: CAWSVAGIKEDG. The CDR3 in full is CAWSVAGIKEDGYTF.

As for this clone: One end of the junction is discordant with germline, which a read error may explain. The sequenced part of the CDR3 DNA is TGTGCCATCTCACCACGGGACTCCTACTACAATGAG. Its translation: CAISPRDSYYNE. The whole CDR3 region reads CAISPRDSYYNEQFF. This rearrangement joins TRBV18 to TRBJ2-1; D may be TRBD2 (6 bases). The CDR3 end is not reached by the read, which stops 3 residues before it; the germline J gene fills it in. Germline lookup yields CDR1 KGHSH and CDR2 LQKENI. The CDR3 covers 15 residues.

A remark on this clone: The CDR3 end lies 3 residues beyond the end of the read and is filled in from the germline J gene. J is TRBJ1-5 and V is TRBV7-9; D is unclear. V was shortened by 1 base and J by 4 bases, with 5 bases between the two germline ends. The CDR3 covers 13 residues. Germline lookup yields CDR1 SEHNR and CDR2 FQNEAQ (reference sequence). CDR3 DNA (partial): TGTGCCAGCAGCTTAGTAGAGAATCAGCCC. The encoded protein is CASSLVENQP. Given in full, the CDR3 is CASSLVENQPQHF.

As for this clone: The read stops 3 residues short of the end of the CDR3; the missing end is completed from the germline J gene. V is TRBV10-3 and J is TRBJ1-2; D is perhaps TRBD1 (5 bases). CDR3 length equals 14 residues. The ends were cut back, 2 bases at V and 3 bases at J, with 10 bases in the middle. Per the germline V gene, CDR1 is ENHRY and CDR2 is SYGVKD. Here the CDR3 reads CAISEGGDDYGYTF. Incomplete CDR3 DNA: TGTGCCATCAGTGAGGGGGGGGACGACTATGGC.

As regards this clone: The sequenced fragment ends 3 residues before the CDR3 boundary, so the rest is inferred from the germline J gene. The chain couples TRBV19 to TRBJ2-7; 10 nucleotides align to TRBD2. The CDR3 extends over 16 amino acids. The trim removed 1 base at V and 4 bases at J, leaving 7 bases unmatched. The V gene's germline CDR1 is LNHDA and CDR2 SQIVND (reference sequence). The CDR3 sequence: CASSIADVGLAYEQYF. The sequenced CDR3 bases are TGTGCCAGTAGTATAGCCGACGTGGGACTAGCGTACGAG.

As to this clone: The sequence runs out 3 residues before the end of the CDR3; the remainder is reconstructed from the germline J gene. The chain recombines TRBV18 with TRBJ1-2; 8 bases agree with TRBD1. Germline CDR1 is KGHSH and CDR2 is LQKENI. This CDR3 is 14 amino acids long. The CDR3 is CASSPADRDYDYTF. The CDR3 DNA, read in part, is TGTGCCAGCTCACCGGCGGACAGGGACTACGAC.

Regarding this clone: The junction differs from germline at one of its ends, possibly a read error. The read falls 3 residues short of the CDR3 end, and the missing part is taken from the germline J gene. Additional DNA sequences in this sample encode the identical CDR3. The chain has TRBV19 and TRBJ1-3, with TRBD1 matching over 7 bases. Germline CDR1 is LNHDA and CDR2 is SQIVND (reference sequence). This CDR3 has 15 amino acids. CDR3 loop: CASLPGRGIGNTIYF. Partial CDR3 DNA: TGTGCCAGCCTTCCTGGCAGGGGGATTGGAAACACA. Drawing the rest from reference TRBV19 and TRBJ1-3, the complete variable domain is DGGITQSPKYLFRKEGQNVTLSCEQNLNHDAMYWYRQDPGQGLRLIYYSQIVNDFQKGDIAEGYSVSREKKESFPLTVTSAQKNPTAFYLCASLPGRGIGNTIYFGEGSWLTVV.